This T cell receptor (beta chain) is drawn from a study of CD8+ T cells in alopecia areata. Findings and caveats of the study: In scalp and blood, many expanded lesional clones persisted during tofacitinib.

CDR3 length: 11 amino acids. The V end lost 3 bases, the J end lost 2 bases, and 5 bases lay between the germline ends. Germline V lookup: CDR1 SQVTM, CDR2 ANQGSEA. In each case, RNA was isolated and then reverse transcribed into cDNA as the sequencing template. The data were produced by immunoSEQ multiplex PCR, yet TCRdb's version contains in-frame clones alone and is incomplete. Of a few hundred thousand clones detected, approximately 60% appear once; the ten largest clones hold 0.93%. This clone was observed a handful of times. Its target is not known. Described treatment: oral pan-JAK inhibitor, 5-10 mg twice daily. Researchers took lesional scalp punch biopsies and peripheral blood from people who were alopecia areata patients.

The material sequenced was CD4+ T cells sorted from blood, taken at approximately week 52, from a patient treated with tofacitinib. This receptor was taken from a human donor with alopecia areata. The rearrangement uses TRBV29-1 and TRBJ2-7; D not resolved. The DNA of the CDR3 is TGCAGCGTTGAGCAGACCTACGAGCAGTACTTC. Residues: CSVEQTYEQYF.